One sample yielded the 25 T cell receptor beta chains listed below, sequenced in a study of CD8 T cells in ankylosing spondylitis. In TCRdb, the 5' RACE reads were re-called with MiXCR into one record per CDR3 protein. The sample holds roughly 160,000 distinct CDR3 sequences, around 10% seen once. Input material: blood, either unsorted or a sorted T cell fraction (not recorded which). The receptors derive from a male donor with ankylosing spondylitis or in good health (not recorded which).

There are many counts of this clonotype. V is TRBV4-1 and J is TRBJ2-6; possibly TRBD1 for D (6 bases). This CDR3 spans 21 amino acids. Trimming shortened V by 0 bases and J by 0 bases, and 21 bases separated the two germline ends. The germline V gene has CDR1 MGHRA and CDR2 YSYEKL. The CDR3 DNA follows: TGCGCCAGCAGCCAAGATTCGGCCAGGGGAGCCCCCATCTCTGGGGCCAACGTCCTGACTTTC. Translating gives CASSQDSARGAPISGANVLTF.

This clonotype was seen ten or more times. The rearrangement uses TRBV20-1 and TRBJ2-1, with 7 bases aligning to TRBD2. CDR1 and CDR2 from the germline V gene are DFQATT and SNEGSKA (reference sequence). V lost 5 bases, J lost 6 bases, and 10 bases stayed unmatched. The CDR3 contains 14 residues. The CDR3 region has the DNA TGCAGTGCTCCCTCCCCTAGCGGTGTCAATGAGCAGTTCTTC. As protein: CSAPSPSGVNEQFF.

About this clonotype itself: This may be a read error, as it is one base from a much larger clone. The V and J genes are TRBV9 and TRBJ2-7; D may be TRBD1 (5 bases). CDR1 is SGDLS and CDR2 is YYNGEE in the germline V gene. The CDR3 extends over 15 amino acids. CDR3 in DNA: TGTGCCTGCAGCGTTGGGGCAGCCCAAACCTACGAGCAGTACTTC. Its protein product is CACSVGAAQTYEQYF.

CDR3 DNA: TGTGCCAGCAGTGGCACTGGGGGCCCCGGGGAGCTGTTTTTT. Translating it yields CASSGTGGPGELFF. The chain employs TRBV6-1 and TRBJ2-2, with D possibly TRBD1 on 6 matching bases. The germline gives CDR1 MNHNS, CDR2 SASEGT. The CDR3 length is 14 residues. Between the trimmed V and J ends, which lost 4 bases and 6 bases, there was a span of 12 bases.

The chain combines TRBV20-1 with TRBJ2-5; 8 nucleotides align to TRBD1. CDR1 is DFQATT, CDR2 SNEGSKA, per germline (reference sequence). CDR3 length: 15 residues. V lost 1 base, J lost 1 base, and 5 bases stayed unmatched. CDR3 coding DNA: TGCAGTGCTAGAGCGGACAGGGTCCGCCAAGAGACCCAGTACTTC. Its protein product is CSARADRVRQETQYF.

This clonotype was detected many times. The CDR3 reads CASSIENLNEQFF. CDR3 coding DNA: TGTGCCAGTAGTATAGAAAATCTCAATGAGCAGTTCTTC. The genes are TRBV19 and TRBJ2-1; D is unclear. This CDR3 has 13 amino acids. Germline V CDR1 and CDR2: LNHDA, SQIVND (reference sequence). V was trimmed by 0 bases and J by 6 bases, leaving 6 bases between them.

This clonotype has only one observation. Since a much larger clone is just one base distant, this may be a read error. The V and J genes are TRBV4-3 and TRBJ1-1; 9 bases match TRBD1. Germline loops: CDR1 LGHNA, CDR2 YSLEER. J gave up 8 bases and V 2 bases, and 6 bases lay outside the gene matches. The CDR3 covers 14 residues. This CDR3 is CASSQTGGYGEAFF. The CDR3 region has the DNA TGCGCCAGCAGCCAAACAGGGGGCTATGGGGAAGCTTTCTTT.

This clonotype was recorded many times. This chain links TRBV2 with TRBJ2-1; 11 nucleotides match TRBD2. Germline-derived CDR1 and CDR2 are SNHLY and FYNNEI. The ends lost 3 bases at V and 7 bases at J; junction bases unmatched: 5. The CDR3 has 15 residues. In DNA form, the CDR3 reads TGTGCCAGCAGTGACTGGACTAGCGGGTTAAATGAGCAGTTCTTC. This translates into CASSDWTSGLNEQFF.

A single count supports this clonotype. The V call is TRBV6-2 or TRBV6-3, the J call TRBJ2-4, with a tentative D call TRBD2 (6 bases). The length of the CDR3 is 11 residues. The V end lost 7 bases, the J end lost 9 bases, and 10 bases lay between the germline ends. Germline-derived CDR1 and CDR2 are MNHEY and SVGEGT. This CDR3 is CASTSEGIQYF. The CDR3 bases are TGTGCCAGCACTAGCGAGGGCATTCAGTACTTC.

On this clonotype: A read error is possible here, since a much larger clone lies one base away. This chain uses TRBV10-1 with TRBJ2-5; maybe TRBD1 (6 bases). Germline V gives CDR1 WNHNN, CDR2 SYGVQD (reference sequence). The CDR3 runs 13 residues. This CDR3 reads CASNESVQGPQYF. The CDR3 bases are TGCGCCAGCAATGAGTCTGTACAGGGCCCCCAGTACTTC.

This clonotype was counted ten times or more. This chain connects TRBV5-1 to TRBJ1-4; TRBD1 is a possible D gene (6 bases). Between the trimmed V and J ends, which lost 2 bases and 4 bases, there was a span of 12 bases. The CDR3 consists of 15 residues. Germline CDR1 is SGHRS and CDR2 is YFSETQ. CDR3 DNA: TGCGCCAGCAGCTTCTTGGGGGCAGTTAATGAAAAACTGTTTTTT. Translation: CASSFLGAVNEKLFF.

This clonotype was observed many times. The chain uses TRBV9 and TRBJ1-1; the match to TRBD1 covers 7 bases. V gave up 0 bases and J gave up 0 bases; unmatched junction bases: 5. Germline V gene sequence: CDR1 SGDLS, CDR2 YYNGEE. The CDR3 is 16 residues long. CDR3 protein: CASSVGSGGLNTEAFF. Here the CDR3 DNA reads TGTGCCAGCAGCGTAGGGTCAGGGGGGTTGAACACTGAAGCTTTCTTT.

In its sample, this clonotype was seen many times. The chain links TRBV5-1 to TRBJ2-7; TRBD1 matches at 8 bases. The CDR3 extends over 15 amino acids. V was pared by 7 bases and J by 5 bases, with 14 bases of the junction left unmatched. Germline loops: CDR1 SGHRS, CDR2 YFSETQ. The CDR3 spells CASRLDWDRTNEQYF. DNA for the CDR3: TGCGCCAGCCGGTTAGATTGGGACAGGACCAACGAGCAGTACTTC.

In this sample, this clonotype turned up many times. The rearrangement links TRBV7-3 to TRBJ2-1; TRBD1 matches at 11 bases. Trimming took 1 base from V and 0 from J; bases not matched to a gene: 14. Germline-derived CDR1 and CDR2 are SGHTA and FQGTGA. This CDR3 comprises 21 residues. The CDR3 DNA follows: TGTGCCAGCAGCTTAAAGGTTGGGACAGGGGGAAAAGGAAGCTCCTACAATGAGCAGTTCTTC. Its protein is CASSLKVGTGGKGSSYNEQFF.

This clonotype was detected ten times or more. The rearrangement links TRBV12-3 or TRBV12-4 to TRBJ1-2; D perhaps matches TRBD1 (6 bases). The CDR3 loop spans 16 amino acids. V was pared by 1 base and J by 2 bases, with 14 bases between. The CDR3 reads CASSLGNPGHNYGYTF. The CDR3 DNA follows: TGTGCCAGCAGTTTAGGTAACCCGGGACACAACTATGGCTACACCTTC.

This clonotype was recorded at least ten times. The chain uses TRBV5-1 and TRBJ1-5; tentatively, D is TRBD1 (5 bases). Germline-derived CDR1 and CDR2 are SGHRS and YFSETQ. The CDR3 has 15 residues. V was cut by 0 bases and J by 3 bases, with 10 bases left in between. CDR3 bases: TGCGCCAGCAGCTTGGAGGGGCCCTACAATCAGCCCCAGCATTTT. This sequence encodes CASSLEGPYNQPQHF.

The gene calls are TRBV7-8 and TRBJ2-1; 10 bases line up with TRBD2. Germline V gene sequence: CDR1 SGHVS, CDR2 FQNEAQ. The CDR3 totals 16 residues. The trim removed 5 bases at V and 8 bases at J, leaving 12 bases unmatched. CDR3 in DNA: TGTGCCAGCAGCCCACTTCGGAGCGGGAGGGCCGATGAGCAGTTCTTC. It translates to CASSPLRSGRADEQFF.

This clonotype showed up just a few times. This chain uses TRBV5-6 with TRBJ1-3; D call uncertain. Trimming pared 2 bases from V and 1 base from J, leaving 10 bases between. This CDR3 spans 15 amino acids. Germline V gene sequence: CDR1 SGHDT, CDR2 YYEEEE. The CDR3 is CASSLVGISGNTIYF. CDR3 nucleotide sequence: TGTGCCAGCAGCTTAGTGGGGATTTCTGGAAACACCATATATTTT.

This clonotype was seen at least ten times. V is TRBV2 and J is TRBJ1-1; 8 bases agree with TRBD1. This CDR3 has 15 amino acids. J was trimmed by 4 bases and V by 7 bases; bases with no gene match: 11. Germline V gives CDR1 SNHLY, CDR2 FYNNEI. The CDR3 reads CASNHGQGAGTEAFF. The CDR3 nucleotides read TGTGCCAGCAACCATGGACAGGGAGCTGGCACTGAAGCTTTCTTT. Full variable domain (remainder filled in from reference TRBV2 and TRBJ1-1): EPEVTQTPSHQVTQMGQEVILRCVPISNHLYFYWYRQILGQKVEFLVSFYNNEISEKSEIFDDQFSVERPDGSNFTLKIRSTKLEDSAMYFCASNHGQGAGTEAFFGQGTRLTVV.

In its sample, this clonotype was seen many times. The chain is built from TRBV29-1 and TRBJ1-1, with D unresolved. Deletions cut 3 bases from V and 1 base from J, with 12 bases between. The CDR3 has 14 amino acids. Germline-derived CDR1 and CDR2 are SQVTM and ANQGSEA. The CDR3 is CSVEIGMWNTEAFF. The CDR3, as DNA: TGCAGCGTTGAGATAGGGATGTGGAACACTGAAGCTTTCTTT.

This clonotype was seen at least ten times. V usage is TRBV29-1 and J usage is TRBJ1-3, with D unclear. The length of the CDR3 is 11 residues. V shed 4 bases and J shed 14 bases, with 15 bases lying between them. Germline CDR1 is SQVTM and CDR2 is ANQGSEA. The CDR3 loop is CSVGIRDSLYF. CDR3 coding DNA: TGCAGCGTTGGAATCCGGGATAGTCTATATTTT.

This clonotype appeared many times. The rearrangement uses TRBV6-2 or TRBV6-3 and TRBJ1-5; TRBD1 might be the D (5 bases). Between the trimmed V and J ends, which lost 0 bases and 6 bases, there was a span of 12 bases. In germline, CDR1 is MNHEY, CDR2 SVGEGT. The CDR3 spans 15 residues. The CDR3 DNA is TGTGCCAGCAGTTACTCGCCAGGGACGGTTCAGCCCCAGCATTTT. This gives the protein CASSYSPGTVQPQHF.

This chain links TRBV20-1 with TRBJ1-6; 8 nucleotides agree with TRBD1. From germline, CDR1 is DFQATT and CDR2 SNEGSKA (reference sequence). The ends lost 8 bases at V and 7 bases at J; junction bases unmatched: 13. The CDR3 is made up of 15 amino acids. The CDR3 here is CSSWGQGAGNSPLHF. The CDR3 nucleotides are TGCAGTTCTTGGGGCCAGGGGGCGGGCAATTCACCCCTCCACTTT.

This clonotype was observed at least ten times. The CDR3 sequence: CASSFIGQPQHF. Written as DNA, the CDR3 is TGTGCCAGCAGTTTTATTGGTCAGCCCCAGCATTTT. The chain recombines TRBV12-3 or TRBV12-4 with TRBJ1-5; D unclear. This CDR3 region has 12 residues. Trimming took 3 bases from V and 6 from J, leaving 6 bases between them.

This clonotype has more than one count but fewer than ten. The CDR3 loop reads CASSTIGGGSYEQYF. CDR3 DNA: TGTGCCAGCAGCACTATCGGGGGGGGGTCCTACGAGCAGTACTTC. V usage is TRBV28 and J usage is TRBJ2-7; 8 bases are shared with TRBD2. Germline V gene sequence: CDR1 MDHEN, CDR2 SYDVKM. V lost 6 bases to trimming and J lost 1 base; unmatched junction nucleotides: 8. CDR3 length: 15 residues.